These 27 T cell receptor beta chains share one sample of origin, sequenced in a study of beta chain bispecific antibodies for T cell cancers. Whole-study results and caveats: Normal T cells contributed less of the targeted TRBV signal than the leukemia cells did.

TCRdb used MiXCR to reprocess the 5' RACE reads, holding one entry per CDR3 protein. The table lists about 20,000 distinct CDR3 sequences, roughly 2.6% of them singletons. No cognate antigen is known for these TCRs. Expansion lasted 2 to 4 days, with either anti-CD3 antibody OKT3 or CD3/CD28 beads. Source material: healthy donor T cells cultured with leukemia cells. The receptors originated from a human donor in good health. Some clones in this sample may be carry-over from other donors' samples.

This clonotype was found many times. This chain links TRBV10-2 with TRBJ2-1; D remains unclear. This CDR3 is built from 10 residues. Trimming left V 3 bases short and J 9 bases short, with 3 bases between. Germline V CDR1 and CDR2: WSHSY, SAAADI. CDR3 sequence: CASSEGEQFF. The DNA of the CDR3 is TGCGCCAGCAGTGAAGGTGAGCAGTTCTTC.

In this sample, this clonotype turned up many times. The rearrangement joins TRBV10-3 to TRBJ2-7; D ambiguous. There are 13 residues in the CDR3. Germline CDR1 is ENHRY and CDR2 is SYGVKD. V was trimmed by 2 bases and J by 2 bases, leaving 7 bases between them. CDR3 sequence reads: CAISENSAYEQYF. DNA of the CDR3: TGTGCCATCAGTGAGAACTCAGCCTACGAGCAGTACTTC.

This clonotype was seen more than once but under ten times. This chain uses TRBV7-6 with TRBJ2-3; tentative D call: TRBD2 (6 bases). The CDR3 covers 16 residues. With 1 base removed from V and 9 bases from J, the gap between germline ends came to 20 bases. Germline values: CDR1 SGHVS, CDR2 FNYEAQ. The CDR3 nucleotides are TGTGCCAGCAGCTTAGAGGAGGGCTCGACACGGGGGACGCAGTATTTT. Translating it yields CASSLEEGSTRGTQYF.

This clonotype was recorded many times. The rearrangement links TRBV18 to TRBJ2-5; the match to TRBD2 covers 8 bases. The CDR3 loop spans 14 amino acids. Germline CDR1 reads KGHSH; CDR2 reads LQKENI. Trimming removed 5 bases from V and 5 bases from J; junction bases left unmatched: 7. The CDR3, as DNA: TGTGCCAGCTCAGAAGGACTAGCCGGGGAGACCCAGTACTTC. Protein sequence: CASSEGLAGETQYF. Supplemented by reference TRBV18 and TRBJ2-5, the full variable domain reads NAGVMQNPRHLVRRRGQEARLRCSPMKGHSHVYWYRQLPEEGLKFMVYLQKENIIDESGMPKERFSAEFPKEGPSILRIQQVVRGDSAAYFCASSEGLAGETQYFGPGTRLLVL.

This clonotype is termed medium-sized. CDR3 amino acids: CASSAYSSGRVNTGELFF. The CDR3 DNA follows: TGTGCCAGCAGCGCATATTCTAGTGGCAGGGTGAACACCGGGGAGCTGTTTTTT. The chain links TRBV11-2 to TRBJ2-2; perhaps TRBD1 as D (5 bases). The V and J ends lost 5 bases and 1 base respectively, with 20 bases between them. CDR1 and CDR2 (germline): SGHAT, FQNNGV. The CDR3 has 18 amino acids. Supplemented by reference TRBV11-2 and TRBJ2-2, the full variable domain reads EAGVAQSPRYKIIEKRQSVAFWCNPISGHATLYWYQQILGQGPKLLIQFQNNGVVDDSQLPKDRFSAERLKGVDSTLKIQPAKLEDSAVYLCASSAYSSGRVNTGELFFGEGSRLTVL.

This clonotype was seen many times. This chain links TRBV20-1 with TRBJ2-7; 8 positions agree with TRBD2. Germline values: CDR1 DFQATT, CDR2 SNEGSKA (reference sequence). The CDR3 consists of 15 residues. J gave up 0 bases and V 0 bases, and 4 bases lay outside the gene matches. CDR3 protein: CSARDTSGSSYEQYF. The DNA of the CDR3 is TGCAGTGCTAGAGACACTAGCGGAAGCTCCTACGAGCAGTACTTC.

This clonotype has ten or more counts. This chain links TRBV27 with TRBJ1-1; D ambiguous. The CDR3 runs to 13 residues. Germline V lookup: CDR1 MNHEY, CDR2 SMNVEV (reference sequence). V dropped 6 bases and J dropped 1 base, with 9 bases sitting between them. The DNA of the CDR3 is TGTGCCAGCAGCCCGTTCTCGAACACTGAAGCTTTCTTT. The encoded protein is CASSPFSNTEAFF.

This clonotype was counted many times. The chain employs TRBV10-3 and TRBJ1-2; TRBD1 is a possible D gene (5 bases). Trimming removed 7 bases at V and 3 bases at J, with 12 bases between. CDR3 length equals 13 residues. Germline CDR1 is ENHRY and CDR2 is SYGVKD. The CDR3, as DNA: TGTGCCATCAACCCCCAGGGCGACTATGGCTACACCTTC. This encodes CAINPQGDYGYTF.

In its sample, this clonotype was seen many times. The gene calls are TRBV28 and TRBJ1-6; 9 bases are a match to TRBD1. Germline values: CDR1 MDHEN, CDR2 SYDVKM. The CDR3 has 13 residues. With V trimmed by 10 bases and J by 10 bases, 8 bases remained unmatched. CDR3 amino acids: CATSGTGRSPLHF. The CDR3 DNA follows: TGTGCCACCTCCGGGACAGGGCGATCACCCCTCCACTTT.

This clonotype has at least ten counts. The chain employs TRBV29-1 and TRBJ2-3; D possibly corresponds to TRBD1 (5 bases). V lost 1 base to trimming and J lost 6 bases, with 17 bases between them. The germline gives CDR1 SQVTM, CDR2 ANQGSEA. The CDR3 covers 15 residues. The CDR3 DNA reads TGCAGCGTTGAAGGGGCTCTGGGGCTTCCGGATACGCAGTATTTT. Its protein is CSVEGALGLPDTQYF.

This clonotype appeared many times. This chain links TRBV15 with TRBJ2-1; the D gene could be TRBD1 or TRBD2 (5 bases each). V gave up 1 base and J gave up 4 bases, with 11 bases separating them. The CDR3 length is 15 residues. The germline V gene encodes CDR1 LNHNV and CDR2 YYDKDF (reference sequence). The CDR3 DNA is TGTGCCACCAGCAGAGTGGGGGATTCTTACAATGAGCAGTTCTTC. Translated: CATSRVGDSYNEQFF.

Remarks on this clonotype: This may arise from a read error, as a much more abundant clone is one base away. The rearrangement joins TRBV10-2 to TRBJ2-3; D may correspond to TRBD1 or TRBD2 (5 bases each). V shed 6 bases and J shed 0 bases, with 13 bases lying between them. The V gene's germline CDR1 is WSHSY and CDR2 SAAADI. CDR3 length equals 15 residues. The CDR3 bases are TGCGCCAGCAGCCTGGGGTGGGGGAGCACAGATACGCAGTATTTT. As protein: CASSLGWGSTDTQYF.

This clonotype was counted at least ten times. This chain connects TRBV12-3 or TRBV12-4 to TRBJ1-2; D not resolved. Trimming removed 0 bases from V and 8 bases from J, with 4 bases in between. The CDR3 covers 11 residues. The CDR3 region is CASSLASGYTF. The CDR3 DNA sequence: TGTGCCAGCAGTTTAGCGTCAGGCTACACCTTC.

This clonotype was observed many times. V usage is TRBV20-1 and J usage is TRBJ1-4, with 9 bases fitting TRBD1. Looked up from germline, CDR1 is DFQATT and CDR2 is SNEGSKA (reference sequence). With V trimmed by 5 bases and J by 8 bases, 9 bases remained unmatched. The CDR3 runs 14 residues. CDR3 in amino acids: CSAWGYRGPEKLFF. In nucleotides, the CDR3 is TGCAGTGCTTGGGGCTACAGGGGGCCCGAAAAACTGTTTTTT.

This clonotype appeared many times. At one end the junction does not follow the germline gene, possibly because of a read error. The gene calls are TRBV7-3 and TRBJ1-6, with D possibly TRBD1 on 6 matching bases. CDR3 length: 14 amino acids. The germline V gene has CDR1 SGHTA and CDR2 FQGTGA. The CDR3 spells CASSLTGTDSPLHF. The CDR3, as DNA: TGTGCCAGCAGCCTAACAGGGACCGATTCACCCCTCCACTTT.

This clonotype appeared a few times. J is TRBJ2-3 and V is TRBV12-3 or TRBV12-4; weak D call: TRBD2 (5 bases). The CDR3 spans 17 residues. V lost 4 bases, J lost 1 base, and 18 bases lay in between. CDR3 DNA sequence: TGTGCCAGCAGTTCCTATCTGACTACCCTGGGCACAGATACGCAGTATTTT. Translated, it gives CASSSYLTTLGTDTQYF.

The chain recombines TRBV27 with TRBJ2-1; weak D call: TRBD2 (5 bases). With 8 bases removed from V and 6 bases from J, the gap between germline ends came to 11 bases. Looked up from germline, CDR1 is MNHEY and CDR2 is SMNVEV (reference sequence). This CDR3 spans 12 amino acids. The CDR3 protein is CASQDWINEQFF. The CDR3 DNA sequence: TGTGCCAGCCAGGACTGGATCAATGAGCAGTTCTTC.

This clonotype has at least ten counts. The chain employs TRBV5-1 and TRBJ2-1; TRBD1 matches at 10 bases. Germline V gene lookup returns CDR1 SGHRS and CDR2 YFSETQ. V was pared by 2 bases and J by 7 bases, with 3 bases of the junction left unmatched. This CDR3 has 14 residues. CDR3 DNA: TGCGCCAGCAGCTTCGGGACAGGGGAAAATGAGCAGTTCTTC. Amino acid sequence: CASSFGTGENEQFF.

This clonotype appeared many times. This chain's CDR3 is CATATGLYNEQFF. DNA for the CDR3: TGTGCCACCGCAACAGGACTCTACAATGAGCAGTTCTTC. This chain connects TRBV19 to TRBJ2-1; possibly TRBD1 or TRBD2 for D (5 bases each). Trimming pared 10 bases from V and 3 bases from J, leaving 13 bases between. This CDR3 comprises 13 residues. Germline V gene lookup returns CDR1 LNHDA and CDR2 SQIVND (reference sequence).

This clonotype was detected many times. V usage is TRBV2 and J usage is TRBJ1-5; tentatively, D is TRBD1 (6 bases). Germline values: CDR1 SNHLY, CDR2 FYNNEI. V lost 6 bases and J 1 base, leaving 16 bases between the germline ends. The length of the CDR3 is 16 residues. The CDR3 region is CASRPPAGHSNQPQHF. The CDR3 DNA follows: TGTGCCAGCAGACCCCCGGCGGGACACAGCAATCAGCCCCAGCATTTT.

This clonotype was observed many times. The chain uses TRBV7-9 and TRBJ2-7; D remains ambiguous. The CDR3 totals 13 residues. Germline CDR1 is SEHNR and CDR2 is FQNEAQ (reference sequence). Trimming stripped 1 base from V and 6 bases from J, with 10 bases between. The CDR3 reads CASSLGVLGEQYF. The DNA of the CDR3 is TGTGCCAGCAGCTTAGGAGTGCTCGGCGAGCAGTACTTC.

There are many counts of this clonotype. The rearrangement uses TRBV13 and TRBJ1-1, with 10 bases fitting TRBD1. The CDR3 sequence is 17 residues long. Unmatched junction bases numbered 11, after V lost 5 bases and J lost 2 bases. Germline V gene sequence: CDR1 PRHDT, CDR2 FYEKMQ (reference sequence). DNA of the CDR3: TGTGCCAGCAGCCCAGTCGGGGACAGGGGAAAAAACACTGAAGCTTTCTTT. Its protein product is CASSPVGDRGKNTEAFF.

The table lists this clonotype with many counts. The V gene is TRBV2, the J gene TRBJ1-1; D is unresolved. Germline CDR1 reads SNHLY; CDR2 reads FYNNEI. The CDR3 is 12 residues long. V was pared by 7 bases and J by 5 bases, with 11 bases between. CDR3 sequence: CASIWGETEAFF. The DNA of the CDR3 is TGTGCCAGCATATGGGGAGAGACTGAAGCTTTCTTT.

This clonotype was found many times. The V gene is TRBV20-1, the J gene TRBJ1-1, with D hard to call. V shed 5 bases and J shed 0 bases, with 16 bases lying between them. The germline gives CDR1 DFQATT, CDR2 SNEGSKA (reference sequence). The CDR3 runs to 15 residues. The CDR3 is CSAGEVSMVNTEAFF. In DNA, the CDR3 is TGCAGTGCTGGGGAGGTTTCTATGGTGAACACTGAAGCTTTCTTT.

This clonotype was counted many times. CDR3 bases: TGTGCCACCCGATGGGAGGGGGATAATGAAAAACTGTTTTTT. Translation gives CATRWEGDNEKLFF. The chain uses TRBV2 and TRBJ1-4; perhaps TRBD1 as D (6 bases). Trimming removed 10 bases from V and 4 bases from J, with 16 bases in between. This CDR3 is 14 amino acids long. Germline CDR1 is SNHLY and CDR2 is FYNNEI.

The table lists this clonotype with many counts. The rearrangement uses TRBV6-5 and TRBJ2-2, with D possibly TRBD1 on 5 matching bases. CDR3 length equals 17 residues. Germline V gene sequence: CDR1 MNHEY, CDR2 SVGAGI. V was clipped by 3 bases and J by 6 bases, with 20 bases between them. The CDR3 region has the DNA TGTGCCAGCAGTTATACATCGCAGGGAAGAGAAGCCGGGGAGCTGTTTTTT. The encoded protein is CASSYTSQGREAGELFF.

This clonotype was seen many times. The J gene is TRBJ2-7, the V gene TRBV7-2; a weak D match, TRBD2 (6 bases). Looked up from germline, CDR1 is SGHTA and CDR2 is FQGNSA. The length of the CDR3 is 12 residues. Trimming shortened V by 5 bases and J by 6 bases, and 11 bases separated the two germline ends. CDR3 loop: CASSKTGVEQYF. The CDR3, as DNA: TGTGCCAGCAGCAAAACGGGGGTCGAGCAGTACTTC.